This TCR beta chain stems from a study of OX40 agonist ivuxolimab in advanced cancers. Across the whole study: The patients' treatment was ivuxolimab, an agonistic anti-OX40 (CD134) antibody. Six ivuxolimab dose levels, 0.01 to 10 mg/kg, were given intravenously every 2 weeks. Study findings and constraints: Some nonresponders also had low normalized T-cell clonal expansion. No determination was made of the antigen specificity of the expanded peripheral T cells.

Germline-derived CDR1 and CDR2 are MGHRA and YSYEKL. V lost 4 bases, J lost 6 bases, and 13 bases lay in between. The CDR3 sequence is 14 residues long. Produced via immunoSEQ multiplex PCR; TCRdb's table is partial and in-frame only. The table has around 92,000 clones, more than 75% seen once; the top ten hold less than 3%. Note on this clone: Its antigen is not known.

This chain joins TRBV4-1 and TRBJ2-1, with D tentatively TRBD1 (6 bases). Sequenced here: CD4+ or CD8+ T cells sorted from blood, sampled in a trial of the OX40 agonist ivuxolimab. The TCR comes from an adult with an advanced solid tumor such as melanoma, head and neck, liver or kidney cancer. The CDR3 spells CASSRTGSRNEQFF. Here the CDR3 DNA reads TGCGCCAGCAGCCGCACAGGGTCTCGCAATGAGCAGTTCTTC.